The present T cell receptor (beta chain) was sequenced within a study of T cell changes during pregnancy in multiple sclerosis. Only in-frame clones appear in the TCRdb table, and some are missing; sequencing was by immunoSEQ multiplex PCR. The table records some 120,000 clones, 80% to 95% of them present only once. The clonotype originates from a female donor with multiple sclerosis, enrolled in a pregnancy study. Sequencing was performed on peripheral blood, taken in the third trimester of pregnancy.

CDR3 region: CAWSHPSRAPQHF. Written as DNA, the CDR3 is TGTGCCTGGAGTCACCCCTCCAGGGCGCCCCAGCATTTT. This chain uses TRBV30 with TRBJ1-5; perhaps TRBD1 as D (5 bases). V lost 2 bases to trimming and J lost 9 bases, with 14 bases between them. Germline V gene data show CDR1 as GTSNPN and CDR2 as SVGIG (reference sequence). There are 13 residues in the CDR3.